This T cell receptor (beta chain) was recovered during a study of blood T cell repertoires in COVID-19 (dated by TCRdb to the early 2020s). Looking at the study overall: Collaborator samples came from the United States, Italy and Spain and covered acute and convalescent phases of COVID-19. Subjects who had been exposed to COVID-19, were actively infected with it, or had recovered from it provided the deeply sampled blood TCRbeta repertoires that made up the dataset. Where HLA class I and class II types were available, the types were taken from metadata supplied by the sample provider, not from assay-based typing. A de-identified subject ID, COVID-19 status, age in years and sex were almost always included in the sample metadata. A freely available public database, intended as a resource for researchers studying the immune response to SARS-CoV-2, is where the repertoires were released. Samples came from the ongoing ImmuneRACE study (first 160 participants) plus 1,254 subjects from 6 global collaborators. The prospective study material was composed of cDNA or gDNA derived from T cells, B-cell-depleted T cells, or PBMCs.

The paper's findings and limits, for the study overall: Clinical and demographic metadata were provided uncurated, with the amount varying by source and participant.

TCRbeta CDR3 regions were amplified from genomic DNA by means of the immunoSEQ Assay, a bias-controlled multiplex PCR. In the paper's pipeline: The number of nucleated cells in each sample was estimated from the amplification of reference gene primers within the assay. Sequence reads were collapsed and filtered to measure the absolute abundance of every unique TCRbeta CDR3 rearrangement. For each sample, productive Simpson clonality was calculated as the square root of Simpson's diversity index across productive rearrangements. TCRdb obtained this table from immuneACCESS and retained in-frame rearrangements with V and J assigned. These tables miss some clones; where compared with another copy, unresolved V genes account for less than half of the shortfall, and the remainder is unexplained. The DNA gave D and trimming, while V, J and clone size come from that table. The sample has over 350,000 clones on record, 88% of them singletons. Clones ranked in the top ten supply 0.9% to 1.5% of the sample.

Details on this clone: Its antigen target is currently unknown. Within one base of it there is no much larger clone, and no base qualities were kept.

Enrolling through a virtual design, the prospective study's participants ranged in age from roughly 18 to 95 years and lived across about two dozen United States geographic areas. Cohort assignment in the prospective study relied on participant-reported clinical history from a screening survey and a study questionnaire. Recovered participants in ImmuneRACE Cohort 3 were defined as having two consecutive negative NP/OP PCR tests, clearance from a healthcare professional, or resolution of symptoms. In the prospective study, mobile phlebotomists collected whole blood, serum and a nasopharyngeal or oropharyngeal swab from each participant. Over an approximately 2-month period, participants in the prospective study had the option of providing additional blood draws and questionnaires. Before DNA extraction, blood samples from the prospective study were shipped at room temperature or frozen. Relative to germline, V is missing 5 bases and J is missing 2 bases, with 6 bases of the junction outside any gene match. The CDR3 measures 16 amino acids from cysteine to phenylalanine. Only the CDR3 DNA stays, 48 bases, in frame from base 1. The germline V gene provides CDR1 SGHTA and CDR2 FQGTGA.

Recombination linked TRBV7-3 to TRBJ2-3, and 11 junction bases match TRBD1. Sample: PBMCs or T cells enriched from blood (not recorded which). This receptor was identified in a woman aged 18-30 years who had recovered from COVID-19. The DNA is TGTGCCAGCAGCGACGGGACAGGGGGTATCACAGATACGCAGTATTTT. The translation is CASSDGTGGITDTQYF.